This T cell receptor (beta chain) came from a study of OX40 agonist ivuxolimab in advanced cancers. About the research overall: Patients enrolled in dose escalation were diagnosed with hepatocellular carcinoma, melanoma, renal cell or head and neck cancer.

Measured with immunoSEQ multiplex PCR; TCRdb has only the in-frame clones, and not every one. Here the sample spans fewer than 85,000 clones, 90% being singletons. This clone is a singleton in its sample. Its matching antigen is unknown. Findings and caveats of the study: At doses 0.1 to 3.0 mg/kg, CD4+ and CD8+ clones expanded. Certain nonresponding patients likewise had low normalized T-cell clonal expansion.

Material: CD4+ or CD8+ T cells sorted from blood, obtained in a trial of the OX40 agonist ivuxolimab. The sequence came from an adult with an advanced solid tumor such as melanoma, head and neck, liver or kidney cancer.

Here the CDR3 reads CASSLVAVTYEQYF. In DNA form, the CDR3 reads TGTGCCAGCAGCTTGGTCGCAGTTACCTACGAGCAGTACTTC. V is TRBV7-9 and J is TRBJ2-7; D is unclear. The CDR3 has 14 amino acids. Trimming took 3 bases from V and 2 from J, leaving 11 bases between them. Looked up from germline, CDR1 is SEHNR and CDR2 is FQNEAQ (reference sequence).